This entry lists 19 T cell receptor beta chains sequenced from one sample in a study of cytomegalovirus exposure and HLA in healthy donors. It was with 60 Vbeta and 13 Jbeta primers that the PCR ran. TCRdb keeps only in-frame clones here, not all; method: immunoSEQ multiplex PCR. Of 100,000 to 150,000 clones listed, about two thirds are singletons. The specimen was PBMCs. These receptor sequences come from a woman aged 60-75 years in good health and CMV-seropositive.

This sequence joins TRBV6-6 and TRBJ2-5, with D possibly TRBD2 on 5 matching bases. The CDR3 contains 15 residues. V was clipped by 2 bases and J by 4 bases, with 14 bases between them. CDR1 MNHNY and CDR2 SVGAGI come from the germline V gene (reference sequence). CDR3 sequence reads: CASSYDGDGRETQYF. CDR3 nucleotide sequence: TGTGCCAGCAGTTACGACGGGGATGGGCGAGAGACCCAGTACTTC.

This rearrangement joins TRBV9 to TRBJ1-4; 7 bases are a match to TRBD1. Per the germline V gene, CDR1 is SGDLS and CDR2 is YYNGEE. The CDR3 is 14 amino acids. J gave up 7 bases and V 3 bases, and 6 bases lay outside the gene matches. CDR3 loop: CASSADRAGEKLFF. As DNA, the CDR3 is TGTGCCAGCAGCGCCGACAGGGCCGGTGAAAAACTGTTTTTT. The entire variable domain, with the rest obtained from reference TRBV9 and TRBJ1-4, is as follows: DSGVTQTPKHLITATGQRVTLRCSPRSGDLSVYWYQQSLDQGLQFLIQYYNGEERAKGNILERFSAQQFPDLHSELNLSSLELGDSALYFCASSADRAGEKLFFGSGTQLSVL.

This sequence joins TRBV28 and TRBJ2-5; 8 nucleotides agree with TRBD1. The CDR3 spans 15 residues. The V gene's germline CDR1 is MDHEN and CDR2 SYDVKM. V lost 6 bases, J lost 5 bases, and 11 bases stayed unmatched. The CDR3 region has the DNA TGTGCCAGCAGCACTACAGGGGGAGCAGGCGAGACCCAGTACTTC. Translation: CASSTTGGAGETQYF.

The CDR3 is CASSLQAIYGYTF. In nucleotides, the CDR3 is TGTGCCAGCAGCCTACAGGCCATCTATGGCTACACCTTC. V is TRBV7-9 and J is TRBJ1-2; D may be TRBD1 (5 bases). V dropped 5 bases and J dropped 4 bases, with 11 bases sitting between them. Per germline, CDR1 SEHNR and CDR2 FQNEAQ (reference sequence). The CDR3 is 13 residues long.

This clone has a handful of counts. CDR3 in amino acids: CASSLGADRDSEAFF. In nucleotides, the CDR3 is TGTGCCAGCAGCTTAGGGGCGGACAGGGACTCTGAAGCTTTCTTT. The chain combines TRBV7-9 with TRBJ1-1, with 8 bases lining up with TRBD1. Germline CDR1 and CDR2: SEHNR and FQNEAQ (reference sequence). V lost 1 base to trimming and J lost 6 bases; unmatched junction nucleotides: 7. The CDR3 sequence is 15 residues long.

This clone occurred a few times. The chain couples TRBV20-1 to TRBJ1-4; D unclear. The CDR3 sequence is 11 residues long. The germline gives CDR1 DFQATT, CDR2 SNEGSKA (reference sequence). V was clipped by 2 bases and J by 5 bases, with 3 bases between them. The CDR3 region has the DNA TGCAGTGCTAGACAGAATGAAAAACTGTTTTTT. Residues: CSARQNEKLFF.

The chain recombines TRBV7-3 with TRBJ1-5; 9 nucleotides match TRBD1. After removal of 5 bases from V and 7 bases from J, the junction contained 9 bases not matched to a gene. Germline CDR1 reads SGHTA; CDR2 reads FQGTGA. The CDR3 contains 15 residues. The CDR3 nucleotides read TGTGCCAGCAGCCAGGGGACAGGGAGGACGCAGCCCCAGCATTTT. This encodes CASSQGTGRTQPQHF.

The V and J genes are TRBV7-9 and TRBJ1-4; D is undetermined. The germline V gene has CDR1 SEHNR and CDR2 FQNEAQ (reference sequence). CDR3 length equals 12 residues. Trimming removed 6 bases at V and 8 bases at J, with 10 bases between. In DNA form, the CDR3 reads TGTGCCAGCAGTCCGGTACGGGAAAAACTGTTTTTT. This translates into CASSPVREKLFF.

The gene calls are TRBV28 and TRBJ2-4, with D perhaps TRBD1 (5 bases). The CDR3 is made up of 12 amino acids. Germline V CDR1 and CDR2: MDHEN, SYDVKM. Trimming shortened V by 7 bases and J by 7 bases, and 11 bases separated the two germline ends. The CDR3 DNA sequence: TGTGCCAGCACCCCAGGACACAACATTCAGTACTTC. Protein sequence: CASTPGHNIQYF. The whole variable domain, remainder taken from reference TRBV28 and TRBJ2-4, is DVKVTQSSRYLVKRTGEKVFLECVQDMDHENMFWYRQDPGLGLRLIYFSYDVKMKEKGDIPEGYSVSREKKERFSLILESASTNQTSMYLCASTPGHNIQYFGAGTRLSVL.

The chain has TRBV5-1 and TRBJ1-3; 7 bases fit TRBD1. Trimming took 5 bases from V and 5 from J; bases not matched to a gene: 16. CDR3 length equals 17 residues. Germline V gene sequence: CDR1 SGHRS, CDR2 YFSETQ. This CDR3 is CASSLTQGRNVRNTIYF. Here the CDR3 DNA reads TGCGCCAGCAGTTTGACACAGGGGAGGAACGTAAGAAACACCATATATTTT.

This chain links TRBV7-9 with TRBJ2-5, with 8 bases matching TRBD1. The closer fit of TRBJ2-7 to the DNA end suggests the J call may be wrong. The CDR3 length is 16 residues. Germline CDR1 reads SEHNR; CDR2 reads FQNEAQ (reference sequence). For the CDR3, the DNA is TGTGCCAGCAGCAGGGGCGGGACAGGATCTTCCTACGAGCAGTACTTC. Its translation: CASSRGGTGSSYEQYF.

This clone was detected a few times. The V gene is TRBV19, the J gene TRBJ2-6; D remains ambiguous. V was cut by 3 bases and J by 0 bases, with 15 bases left in between. There are 18 residues in the CDR3. Germline CDR1 and CDR2: LNHDA and SQIVND (reference sequence). The CDR3 protein is CASSMVAEIFSGANVLTF. DNA for the CDR3: TGTGCCAGTAGTATGGTGGCAGAAATATTCTCTGGGGCCAACGTCCTGACTTTC. Full variable domain (outside the CDR3, taken from reference TRBV19 and TRBJ2-6): DGGITQSPKYLFRKEGQNVTLSCEQNLNHDAMYWYRQDPGQGLRLIYYSQIVNDFQKGDIAEGYSVSREKKESFPLTVTSAQKNPTAFYLCASSMVAEIFSGANVLTFGAGSRLTVL.

V gene TRBV6-5 combines with J gene TRBJ1-2; perhaps TRBD1 as D (5 bases). This CDR3 has 11 amino acids. V lost 4 bases and J lost 5, with 5 bases in between. Looked up from germline, CDR1 is MNHEY and CDR2 is SVGAGI. The CDR3 protein is CASSSGYGYTF. Written as DNA, the CDR3 is TGTGCCAGCAGTTCAGGGTATGGCTACACCTTC.

This chain uses TRBV19 with TRBJ2-7, with D perhaps matching TRBD2 (5 bases). V was clipped by 2 bases and J by 4 bases, with 9 bases between them. Per germline, CDR1 LNHDA and CDR2 SQIVND (reference sequence). This CDR3 contains 13 residues. CDR3 nucleotides: TGTGCCAGTAGTATACGCGGGTTTTACGAGCAGTACTTC. Translated: CASSIRGFYEQYF.

The V gene is TRBV27, the J gene TRBJ2-5, with a weak D call TRBD1 (6 bases). Gene TRBJ2-7 matches the end of the DNA better, so the J call may be wrong. This CDR3 is 14 amino acids long. Germline V gene sequence: CDR1 MNHEY, CDR2 SMNVEV (reference sequence). In DNA form, the CDR3 reads TGTGCCAGCAGTTTGATGGGGGCAGGCGACGAGCAGTACTTC. It is translated as CASSLMGAGDEQYF.

The chain combines TRBV7-3 with TRBJ2-5; 11 bases agree with TRBD2. The CDR3 is 17 residues long. The germline V gene encodes CDR1 SGHTA and CDR2 FQGTGA. The V and J ends lost 4 bases and 1 base, in that order; junction bases with no gene match: 8. For the CDR3, the DNA is TGTGCCAGCAGCTCGCCGACTAGCGGGGATACCCAAGAGACCCAGTACTTC. Amino acids: CASSSPTSGDTQETQYF.

In its sample, this clone was seen once. The chain is built from TRBV6-5 and TRBJ1-1, with D perhaps TRBD1 (6 bases). Germline lookup yields CDR1 MNHEY and CDR2 SVGAGI. V gave up 7 bases and J gave up 1 base, with 16 bases separating them. The CDR3 sequence is 15 residues long. This CDR3 reads CASKVRQGRNTEAFF. The CDR3 coding sequence is TGTGCCAGCAAGGTCCGCCAGGGGCGGAACACTGAAGCTTTCTTT.

The chain joins TRBV11-2 to TRBJ2-3, with 9 bases matching TRBD2. V lost 3 bases to trimming and J lost 3 bases; unmatched junction nucleotides: 1. The CDR3 consists of 14 residues. Per the germline V gene, CDR1 is SGHAT and CDR2 is FQNNGV. This CDR3 is CASSLAGGTDTQYF. The CDR3 nucleotides are TGTGCCAGCAGCTTGGCGGGGGGGACAGATACGCAGTATTTT.

This clone was detected a few times. This chain joins TRBV6-5 and TRBJ1-6; D might be TRBD1 (6 bases). V shed 6 bases and J shed 8 bases, with 11 bases lying between them. Germline V gene data show CDR1 as MNHEY and CDR2 as SVGAGI. The CDR3 is 13 residues long. CDR3 sequence: CASRTDRYSPLHF. The CDR3 DNA reads TGTGCCAGCAGAACAGACAGGTATTCACCCCTCCACTTT.